Below are 30 T cell receptor beta chains sequenced from a single sample in a study of patients and donors after allogeneic stem cell transplantation. TCRdb reprocessed the RT-PCR reads with MiXCR, giving one entry per CDR3 protein. Among roughly 960,000 distinct CDR3 sequences listed, about 20% were seen once. Sequenced material: blood, either unsorted or a sorted T cell fraction (not recorded which). The receptors shown here come from a human donor who was either an allogeneic HSCT recipient or a stem cell or donor lymphocyte infusion donor (not recorded which). It is not recorded whose cells these are; they may come from a transplant donor.

This clonotype has a count of ten or more. The chain's CDR3 is CSARDPRANTEAFF. CDR3 DNA: TGCAGTGCTAGAGATCCCAGGGCGAACACTGAAGCTTTCTTT. The chain is built from TRBV20-1 and TRBJ1-1; maybe TRBD1 (5 bases). The CDR3 consists of 14 residues. The V end lost 0 bases, the J end lost 1 base, and 9 bases lay between the germline ends. Germline lookup yields CDR1 DFQATT and CDR2 SNEGSKA (reference sequence).

This clonotype was picked up a small number of times. CDR3: CASSLNDWPLYNEQFF. The CDR3 coding sequence is TGTGCCAGCAGCCTCAACGACTGGCCTCTCTACAATGAGCAGTTCTTC. V is TRBV7-6 and J is TRBJ2-1; D is unclear. Germline V CDR1 and CDR2: SGHVS, FNYEAQ. Trimming took 5 bases from V and 3 from J, leaving 17 bases between them. CDR3 length: 16 residues.

This clonotype is a singleton in its sample. This chain joins TRBV20-1 and TRBJ2-1, with 9 bases aligning to TRBD2. In germline, CDR1 is DFQATT, CDR2 SNEGSKA (reference sequence). The CDR3 loop spans 17 amino acids. V was pared by 0 bases and J by 2 bases, with 8 bases of the junction left unmatched. The CDR3 coding sequence is TGCAGTGCTAGAGATCCTTCTAGCGGGACGACCTACAATGAGCAGTTCTTC. It specifies CSARDPSSGTTYNEQFF.

The chain couples TRBV6-1 to TRBJ2-1; 12 nucleotides line up with TRBD2. Germline loops: CDR1 MNHNS, CDR2 SASEGT. The CDR3 loop spans 16 amino acids. V lost 3 bases, J lost 7 bases, and 7 bases stayed unmatched. The CDR3 region is CASSETSGGPWNEQFF. The CDR3 region has the DNA TGTGCCAGCAGTGAGACTAGCGGGGGACCTTGGAATGAGCAGTTCTTC.

This clonotype was observed a few times. The CDR3 protein is CASTLSRLAGGTDTQYF. DNA of the CDR3: TGTGCCAGCACTCTTTCCCGCCTAGCGGGTGGCACAGATACGCAGTATTTT. This chain connects TRBV6-1 to TRBJ2-3; TRBD2 agrees at 8 bases. The length of the CDR3 is 17 residues. The J segment lost 1 base and the V segment lost 7 bases, leaving 13 bases of the junction unmatched. Germline CDR1 MNHNS, CDR2 SASEGT.

A few counts support this clonotype. The V and J genes are TRBV11-2 and TRBJ2-2; TRBD2 agrees at 10 bases. The CDR3 loop spans 18 amino acids. CDR1 is SGHAT, CDR2 FQNNGV, per germline. J lost 8 bases, V lost 1 base, and 13 bases had no gene match. The CDR3 region is CASSLGRLAGVNLGELFF. The CDR3, as DNA: TGTGCCAGCAGCTTAGGACGGCTAGCGGGGGTGAATTTGGGGGAGCTGTTTTTT.

The chain couples TRBV6-2 or TRBV6-3 to TRBJ1-1, with a possible D match to TRBD1 (5 bases). The CDR3 totals 16 residues. The ends were cut back, 3 bases at V and 3 bases at J, with 17 bases in the middle. Germline V gives CDR1 MNHEY, CDR2 SVGEGT. This CDR3 is CASSYEWILGDTEAFF. In DNA form, the CDR3 reads TGTGCCAGCAGTTATGAGTGGATCCTGGGGGACACTGAAGCTTTCTTT.

This clonotype has only a few counts. Here the CDR3 reads CASSSTLAGGSYNEQFF. CDR3 bases: TGCGCCAGCAGCTCAACACTAGCGGGAGGGTCCTACAATGAGCAGTTCTTC. V is TRBV5-1 and J is TRBJ2-1; 13 bases match TRBD2. J was trimmed by 1 base and V by 3 bases; bases with no gene match: 4. The CDR3 contains 17 residues. Germline V CDR1 and CDR2: SGHRS, YFSETQ. Filled out from reference TRBV5-1 and TRBJ2-1, the complete variable domain reads KAGVTQTPRYLIKTRGQQVTLSCSPISGHRSVSWYQQTPGQGLQFLFEYFSETQRNKGNFPGRFSGRQFSNSRSEMNVSTLELGDSALYLCASSSTLAGGSYNEQFFGPGTRLTVL.

This clonotype showed up many times. This rearrangement joins TRBV6-5 to TRBJ2-1; 9 bases are shared with TRBD2. CDR1 and CDR2 (germline): MNHEY, SVGAGI. CDR3 length: 16 amino acids. The trim removed 0 bases at V and 9 bases at J, leaving 9 bases unmatched. CDR3 sequence reads: CASSYSGGLAGSEQFF. The CDR3, as DNA: TGTGCCAGCAGTTACTCGGGGGGGCTAGCGGGAAGTGAGCAGTTCTTC.

The rearrangement uses TRBV27 and TRBJ2-2, with 8 bases that match TRBD1. Germline-derived CDR1 and CDR2 are MNHEY and SMNVEV (reference sequence). CDR3 size: 13 residues. Trimming removed 6 bases from V and 6 bases from J; junction bases left unmatched: 3. The CDR3 DNA reads as TGTGCCAGCAGGGCAGGGGGCGCCGGGGAGCTGTTTTTT. Translation gives CASRAGGAGELFF.

In this sample, this clonotype turned up a few times. The CDR3 nucleotides are TGCGCCAGCAGCTTGGCTTATAAGCGGTCCTACGAGCAGTACTTC. It translates to CASSLAYKRSYEQYF. The rearrangement links TRBV5-1 to TRBJ2-7; D is possibly TRBD2 (5 bases). V lost 0 bases to trimming and J lost 1 base, with 11 bases between them. CDR3 length: 15 amino acids. Germline assignment: CDR1 SGHRS and CDR2 YFSETQ.

The CDR3 protein is CASSTPSGIITGELFF. DNA for the CDR3: TGCGCCAGCAGCACGCCTAGCGGGATAATCACCGGGGAGCTGTTTTTT. The genes are TRBV5-1 and TRBJ2-2, with 9 positions matching TRBD2. The ends lost 4 bases at V and 4 bases at J; junction bases unmatched: 8. This CDR3 has 16 residues. Germline V gene lookup returns CDR1 SGHRS and CDR2 YFSETQ.

The chain is built from TRBV9 and TRBJ2-1, with 15 positions matching TRBD2. The V gene end was trimmed by 4 bases and the J gene end by 5 bases; junction bases not matched to a gene: 4. Germline values: CDR1 SGDLS, CDR2 YYNGEE. The CDR3 has 16 amino acids. The CDR3 sequence: CASSPRTSGGDNEQFF. CDR3 in DNA: TGTGCCAGCAGCCCCCGGACTAGCGGGGGGGACAATGAGCAGTTCTTC.

The CDR3 region is CASSKETGFDQPQHF. As DNA, the CDR3 is TGCGCCAGCAGCAAGGAGACAGGGTTCGATCAGCCCCAGCATTTT. The chain recombines TRBV5-1 with TRBJ1-5; 7 bases align to TRBD1. CDR1 SGHRS and CDR2 YFSETQ come from the germline V gene. The V gene end was trimmed by 4 bases and the J gene end by 5 bases; junction bases not matched to a gene: 9. The length of the CDR3 is 15 residues.

The chain carries TRBV7-9 and TRBJ2-1; TRBD2 agrees at 13 bases. Losses at the gene ends were 7 bases for V and 0 bases for J; bases not matched to a gene: 6. CDR1 SEHNR and CDR2 FQNEAQ come from the germline V gene (reference sequence). CDR3 length equals 17 residues. The CDR3 region is CASTFTSGRASYNEQFF. The CDR3 DNA is TGTGCCAGCACCTTTACTAGCGGGAGGGCCTCCTACAATGAGCAGTTCTTC.

This clonotype has more than one count but fewer than ten. CDR3 loop: CASTVNGNEQFF. The CDR3 coding sequence is TGTGCCAGCACCGTTAACGGCAATGAGCAGTTCTTC. V usage is TRBV5-6 and J usage is TRBJ2-1; D unclear. This CDR3 comprises 12 residues. Germline loops: CDR1 SGHDT, CDR2 YYEEEE. The V end was cut by 6 bases, the J end by 6 bases, with 10 bases between.

In its sample, this clonotype was seen many times. J is TRBJ1-2 and V is TRBV4-1; D is uncertain. This CDR3 is built from 12 residues. Trimming took 1 base from V and 7 from J, leaving 7 bases between them. The germline CDR1 and CDR2 sequences are MGHRA and YSYEKL. The CDR3 DNA reads TGCGCCAGCAGCCAAGTTCTGGGTGGCTACACCTTC. It yields the protein CASSQVLGGYTF.

The rearrangement joins TRBV6-2 or TRBV6-3 to TRBJ1-5, with 8 bases aligning to TRBD1. This CDR3 has 16 residues. The ends lost 6 bases at V and 2 bases at J; junction bases unmatched: 9. Germline assignment: CDR1 MNHEY and CDR2 SVGEGT. The CDR3 DNA reads as TGTGCCAGCAGGGTTACAGGGGGAAGGGGCAATCAGCCCCAGCATTTT. This codes for CASRVTGGRGNQPQHF.

This clonotype was detected only a few times. The V call is TRBV20-1, the J call TRBJ1-1; unclear D gene. The ends were cut back, 3 bases at V and 2 bases at J, with 10 bases in the middle. This CDR3 comprises 13 residues. Germline V CDR1 and CDR2: DFQATT, SNEGSKA (reference sequence). The CDR3 spells CSASASRNTEAFF. The CDR3 DNA is TGCAGTGCTAGTGCTTCACGTAACACTGAAGCTTTCTTT.

The CDR3 spells CSAAPLAGYASTDTQYF. DNA of the CDR3: TGCAGTGCTGCACCACTAGCGGGGTATGCTAGCACAGATACGCAGTATTTT. The chain employs TRBV20-1 and TRBJ2-3; 10 nucleotides line up with TRBD2. The V segment lost 5 bases and the J segment 0 bases; nucleotides outside the gene matches: 11. The CDR3 runs 17 residues. Looked up from germline, CDR1 is DFQATT and CDR2 is SNEGSKA (reference sequence).

This clonotype has a count of ten or more. The chain uses TRBV12-3 or TRBV12-4 and TRBJ1-5; no clear D. The CDR3 loop spans 11 amino acids. V lost 2 bases, J lost 12 bases, and 8 bases lay in between. The DNA of the CDR3 is TGTGCCAGCAGTTTAAGGTCCCACCAGCATTTT. Translated: CASSLRSHQHF.

J is TRBJ1-1 and V is TRBV2; D is perhaps TRBD1 (5 bases). The germline V gene encodes CDR1 SNHLY and CDR2 FYNNEI. The CDR3 has 14 residues. Trimming pared 7 bases from V and 1 base from J, leaving 13 bases between. The CDR3 DNA follows: TGTGCCAGCAAAAGGGGTAGTCAGAACACTGAAGCTTTCTTT. As protein: CASKRGSQNTEAFF.

V gene TRBV15 combines with J gene TRBJ2-3; D gene ambiguous. From germline, CDR1 is LNHNV and CDR2 YYDKDF (reference sequence). The CDR3 extends over 15 amino acids. V dropped 0 bases and J dropped 8 bases, with 15 bases sitting between them. The CDR3 bases are TGTGCCACCAGCAGAGATTTATCGGGTTTGGGTACGCAGTATTTT. Translation gives CATSRDLSGLGTQYF.

The chain links TRBV4-3 to TRBJ1-2, with D hard to call. Per germline, CDR1 LGHNA and CDR2 YSLEER. The CDR3 extends over 15 amino acids. V lost 1 base and J 4 bases, leaving 13 bases between the germline ends. Here the CDR3 reads CASSQGVNTFYGYTF. DNA for the CDR3: TGCGCCAGCAGCCAAGGGGTCAACACCTTCTATGGCTACACCTTC.

This clonotype was seen more than once but under ten times. J is TRBJ2-5 and V is TRBV27; 7 bases line up with TRBD1. CDR1 MNHEY and CDR2 SMNVEV come from the germline V gene (reference sequence). This CDR3 spans 15 amino acids. Trimming at V came to 6 bases and at J to 5 bases, leaving 12 bases not matched to a gene. CDR3 in DNA: TGTGCCAGCAGATTCCTCGACAGGGTTGGGGAGACCCAGTACTTC. This translates into CASRFLDRVGETQYF.

A few counts support this clonotype. J is TRBJ2-7 and V is TRBV12-3 or TRBV12-4; D may be TRBD1 (5 bases). Trimming removed 6 bases from V and 7 bases from J, with 16 bases in between. This CDR3 is 13 amino acids long. For the CDR3, the DNA is TGTGCCAGCAGCCAAGGGGTAAAGAGGGAGCAGTACTTC. Its translation: CASSQGVKREQYF.

This clonotype was observed a few times. The genes are TRBV27 and TRBJ2-3, with 7 bases aligning to TRBD1. The germline gives CDR1 MNHEY, CDR2 SMNVEV (reference sequence). The CDR3 extends over 15 amino acids. V lost 3 bases, J lost 5 bases, and 8 bases stayed unmatched. The CDR3 sequence: CASSFGGQSLDTQYF. CDR3 DNA: TGTGCCAGCAGTTTTGGGGGACAGTCCCTAGATACGCAGTATTTT.

The chain employs TRBV3-1 and TRBJ2-7, with 9 bases fitting TRBD2. Germline values: CDR1 LGHDT, CDR2 YNNKEL (reference sequence). Trimming cost V 2 bases and J 2 bases; bases outside gene matches: 1. This CDR3 has 14 amino acids. CDR3 sequence reads: CASSQSSGTYEQYF. CDR3 in DNA: TGTGCCAGCAGCCAATCTAGCGGGACCTACGAGCAGTACTTC.

At least ten counts were recorded for this clonotype. The chain recombines TRBV7-9 with TRBJ2-7; no firm D call. V was clipped by 6 bases and J by 1 base, with 10 bases between them. Per germline, CDR1 SEHNR and CDR2 FQNEAQ (reference sequence). CDR3 length: 13 residues. This CDR3 reads CASSLVQSYEQYF. CDR3 sequence (DNA): TGTGCCAGCAGTTTGGTCCAATCCTACGAGCAGTACTTC.

V gene TRBV5-1 combines with J gene TRBJ2-5, with 16 bases fitting TRBD2. CDR3 length: 18 amino acids. V was clipped by 3 bases and J by 4 bases; unmatched bases: 9. Germline loops: CDR1 SGHRS, CDR2 YFSETQ. The chain's CDR3 is CASSYSGTSGGARETQYF. The CDR3 DNA is TGCGCCAGCAGCTACTCCGGGACTAGCGGGGGGGCCAGAGAGACCCAGTACTTC.